These 20 T cell receptor beta chains share one sample of origin, sequenced in a study of T cell responses to AZD1222 COVID-19 vaccine. The protocol was immunoSEQ multiplex PCR, while the TCRdb copy is restricted to in-frame clones and leaves out a portion. The table shows some 130,000 clones, with over 90% occurring only once. Sequenced material: peripheral blood, taken on day 0 of AZD1222 vaccination. These receptors were taken from an adult in good health.

Written as DNA, the CDR3 is TGTGCCAGCAGCTCCACAGTGGGCACTGAAGCTTTCTTT. It encodes CASSSTVGTEAFF. The chain uses TRBV7-3 and TRBJ1-1; D is undetermined. V was clipped by 4 bases and J by 4 bases, with 10 bases between them. Germline V gives CDR1 SGHTA, CDR2 FQGTGA. This CDR3 has 13 amino acids.

This rearrangement joins TRBV6-2 or TRBV6-3 to TRBJ2-4; 9 nucleotides align to TRBD1. Germline trimming cut 6 bases from V and 0 bases from J; bases unmatched to any gene: 9. Germline lookup yields CDR1 MNHEY and CDR2 SVGEGT. CDR3 length: 17 amino acids. CDR3 loop: CASSPGQGSLAKNIQYF. CDR3 nucleotide sequence: TGTGCCAGCAGCCCGGGACAGGGCTCACTAGCCAAAAACATTCAGTACTTC.

The V gene is TRBV4-3, the J gene TRBJ2-1; no definite D call. Per the germline V gene, CDR1 is LGHNA and CDR2 is YSLEER. Trimming left V 1 base short and J 0 bases short, with 13 bases between. This CDR3 comprises 17 residues. CDR3 coding DNA: TGCGCCAGCAGCCAAGTTCGTGGCTCAAGCTCCTACAATGAGCAGTTCTTC. This translates into CASSQVRGSSSYNEQFF.

The chain combines TRBV5-1 with TRBJ1-1; D gene unclear. V shed 4 bases and J shed 2 bases, with 6 bases lying between them. The germline V gene encodes CDR1 SGHRS and CDR2 YFSETQ. The CDR3 spans 12 residues. Here the CDR3 reads CASSPPNTEAFF. CDR3 DNA: TGCGCCAGCAGCCCGCCTAACACTGAAGCTTTCTTT. Complete variable domain (other parts from reference TRBV5-1 and TRBJ1-1): KAGVTQTPRYLIKTRGQQVTLSCSPISGHRSVSWYQQTPGQGLQFLFEYFSETQRNKGNFPGRFSGRQFSNSRSEMNVSTLELGDSALYLCASSPPNTEAFFGQGTRLTVV.

V gene TRBV28 combines with J gene TRBJ2-7, with D tentatively TRBD1 (5 bases). Trimming removed 10 bases at V and 5 bases at J, with 21 bases between. Germline V gene sequence: CDR1 MDHEN, CDR2 SYDVKM. This CDR3 spans 14 amino acids. DNA of the CDR3: TGTGCCATCACACCCCAGGGCGCACCGCACGAGCAGTACTTC. It specifies CAITPQGAPHEQYF.

This chain uses TRBV7-9 with TRBJ2-3; tentatively, D is TRBD1 or TRBD2 (5 bases each). Per the germline V gene, CDR1 is SEHNR and CDR2 is FQNEAQ (reference sequence). Between the trimmed V and J ends, which lost 0 bases and 6 bases, there was a span of 7 bases. This CDR3 region has 13 residues. CDR3 in amino acids: CASSLAGDDTQYF. Here the CDR3 DNA reads TGTGCCAGCAGCTTAGCGGGGGATGATACGCAGTATTTT. Full variable domain (rest looked up from reference TRBV7-9 and TRBJ2-3): DTGVSQNPRHKITKRGQNVTFRCDPISEHNRLYWYRQTLGQGPEFLTYFQNEAQLEKSRLLSDRFSAERPKGSFSTLEIQRTEQGDSAMYLCASSLAGDDTQYFGPGTRLTVL.

This chain connects TRBV7-9 to TRBJ1-3; D perhaps matches TRBD1 (5 bases). Germline V gives CDR1 SEHNR, CDR2 FQNEAQ (reference sequence). Trimming removed 3 bases from V and 4 bases from J, with 10 bases in between. The CDR3 consists of 14 residues. The CDR3 loop reads CASSFPGEGNTIYF. As DNA, the CDR3 is TGTGCCAGCAGCTTTCCGGGGGAAGGAAACACCATATATTTT.

The V and J genes are TRBV28 and TRBJ1-2, with D tentatively TRBD1 (5 bases). V was clipped by 6 bases and J by 3 bases, with 8 bases between them. Germline V gives CDR1 MDHEN, CDR2 SYDVKM. CDR3 length: 12 residues. CDR3 nucleotides: TGTGCCAGCAGCGGGACGGACTATGGCTACACCTTC. Its translation is CASSGTDYGYTF.

The chain is built from TRBV28 and TRBJ1-1; D ambiguous. The CDR3 sequence is 13 residues long. The V and J ends lost 7 bases and 0 bases respectively, with 9 bases between them. CDR1 MDHEN and CDR2 SYDVKM come from the germline V gene. The CDR3 reads CASTSFMNTEAFF. The CDR3 region has the DNA TGTGCCAGCACCAGTTTCATGAACACTGAAGCTTTCTTT.

V and J are TRBV9 and TRBJ2-7; tentatively, D is TRBD2 (6 bases). Per germline, CDR1 SGDLS and CDR2 YYNGEE. V lost 4 bases and J 1 base, leaving 18 bases between the germline ends. CDR3 length: 16 amino acids. DNA for the CDR3: TGTGCCAGCAGCAAGGGCGGGGAGGTAGGGTCCTACGAGCAGTACTTC. Amino acid sequence: CASSKGGEVGSYEQYF. The variable domain in full, completed from reference TRBV9 and TRBJ2-7, reads DSGVTQTPKHLITATGQRVTLRCSPRSGDLSVYWYQQSLDQGLQFLIQYYNGEERAKGNILERFSAQQFPDLHSELNLSSLELGDSALYFCASSKGGEVGSYEQYFGPGTRLTVT.

The V gene is TRBV24-1, the J gene TRBJ1-4, with D perhaps matching TRBD1 (6 bases). CDR1 is KGHDR and CDR2 is SFDVKD in the germline V gene. V gave up 2 bases and J gave up 7 bases, with 13 bases separating them. This CDR3 is 15 amino acids long. CDR3 sequence (DNA): TGTGCCACCAGTGATTCGCGGGGGGCCGGTGAAAAACTGTTTTTT. Translation: CATSDSRGAGEKLFF.

The V call is TRBV18, the J call TRBJ1-2, with 7 bases identical to TRBD1. Germline V gene lookup returns CDR1 KGHSH and CDR2 LQKENI. The CDR3 totals 13 residues. J was trimmed by 5 bases and V by 2 bases; bases with no gene match: 2. The CDR3 here is CASSPGTAYGYTF. The CDR3 coding sequence is TGTGCCAGCTCACCAGGGACAGCTTATGGCTACACCTTC.

In regard to this clone: Other DNA variants within this sample encode the same CDR3. The chain is built from TRBV7-3 and TRBJ1-1, with D uncertain. Per the germline V gene, CDR1 is SGHTA and CDR2 is FQGTGA. This CDR3 contains 13 residues. V was shortened by 0 bases and J by 1 base, with 3 bases between the two germline ends. For the CDR3, the DNA is TGTGCCAGCAGCTTAACAGAGAACACTGAAGCTTTCTTT. Encoded protein: CASSLTENTEAFF.

The chain uses TRBV5-6 and TRBJ2-2; 12 nucleotides agree with TRBD2. Trimming took 0 bases from V and 5 from J; bases not matched to a gene: 5. The CDR3 sequence is 17 residues long. Per germline, CDR1 SGHDT and CDR2 YYEEEE. CDR3 sequence reads: CASSLGLAGAGTGELFF. CDR3 sequence (DNA): TGTGCCAGCAGCTTGGGACTAGCGGGAGCGGGGACCGGGGAGCTGTTTTTT.

This chain links TRBV28 with TRBJ2-7; maybe TRBD2 (5 bases). The CDR3 covers 17 residues. Trimming removed 6 bases at V and 1 base at J, with 22 bases between. Per germline, CDR1 MDHEN and CDR2 SYDVKM. The CDR3 region is CASSPRGSAGGSYEQYF. The CDR3 DNA reads as TGTGCCAGCAGCCCCCGGGGATCGGCTGGTGGGTCCTACGAGCAGTACTTC. The full variable domain, with the rest looked up from reference TRBV28 and TRBJ2-7, is DVKVTQSSRYLVKRTGEKVFLECVQDMDHENMFWYRQDPGLGLRLIYFSYDVKMKEKGDIPEGYSVSREKKERFSLILESASTNQTSMYLCASSPRGSAGGSYEQYFGPGTRLTVT.

The chain recombines TRBV12-5 with TRBJ2-1, with 9 bases that match TRBD1. CDR3 size: 14 residues. Unmatched junction bases numbered 5, after V lost 3 bases and J lost 8 bases. The germline gives CDR1 LGHNT, CDR2 FRNRAP. In DNA, the CDR3 is TGTGCTAGTGGTTTATGGGGACAGGGCTATGAGCAGTTCTTC. Translating it yields CASGLWGQGYEQFF.

The chain carries TRBV27 and TRBJ2-7, with 7 bases lining up with TRBD1. The CDR3 loop spans 11 amino acids. Unmatched junction bases numbered 2, after V lost 7 bases and J lost 5 bases. CDR1 MNHEY and CDR2 SMNVEV come from the germline V gene (reference sequence). The CDR3 sequence: CASTQGDEQYF. In nucleotides, the CDR3 is TGTGCCAGCACCCAGGGGGACGAGCAGTACTTC.

The V gene is TRBV6-5, the J gene TRBJ1-5; D ambiguous. The CDR3 consists of 15 residues. Between the trimmed V and J ends, which lost 6 bases and 2 bases, there was a span of 14 bases. CDR1 is MNHEY, CDR2 SVGAGI, per germline. This CDR3 reads CASRRRPGGNQPQHF. The CDR3 region has the DNA TGTGCCAGCAGAAGGCGCCCTGGTGGCAATCAGCCCCAGCATTTT.

The genes are TRBV5-8 and TRBJ1-1; D ambiguous. V gave up 1 base and J gave up 1 base, with 8 bases separating them. The CDR3 has 14 amino acids. Germline values: CDR1 SGHTS, CDR2 YDEGEE. DNA of the CDR3: TGTGCCAGCAGCTTGATTACAGAGAACACTGAAGCTTTCTTT. It codes for CASSLITENTEAFF.

This rearrangement joins TRBV18 to TRBJ2-6; 7 bases map to TRBD1. This CDR3 has 19 amino acids. J gave up 2 bases and V 6 bases, and 16 bases lay outside the gene matches. Germline V gives CDR1 KGHSH, CDR2 LQKENI. The CDR3 DNA is TGTGCCAGCTCCCTAAAGGCCCCAGGGGGTAGGACTGGGGCCAACGTCCTGACTTTC. Translated, it gives CASSLKAPGGRTGANVLTF.